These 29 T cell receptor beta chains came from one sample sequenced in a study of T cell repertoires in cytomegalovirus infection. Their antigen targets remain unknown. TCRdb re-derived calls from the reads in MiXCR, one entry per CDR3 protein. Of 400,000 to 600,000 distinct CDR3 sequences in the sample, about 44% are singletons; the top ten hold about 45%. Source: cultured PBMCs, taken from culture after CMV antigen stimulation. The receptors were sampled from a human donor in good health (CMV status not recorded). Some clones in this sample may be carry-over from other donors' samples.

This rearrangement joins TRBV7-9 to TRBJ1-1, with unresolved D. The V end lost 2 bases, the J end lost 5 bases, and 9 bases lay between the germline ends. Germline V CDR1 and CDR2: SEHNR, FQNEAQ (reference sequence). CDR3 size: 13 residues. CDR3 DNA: TGTGCCAGCAGCTTAAAGAGGGAGACTGAAGCTTTCTTT. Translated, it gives CASSLKRETEAFF.

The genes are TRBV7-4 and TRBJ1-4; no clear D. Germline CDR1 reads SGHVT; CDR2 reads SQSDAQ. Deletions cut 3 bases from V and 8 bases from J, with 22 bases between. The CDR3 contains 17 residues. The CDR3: CASSFRERTPLGEKLFF. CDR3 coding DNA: TGTGCCAGCAGCTTCCGTGAACGAACACCCTTGGGAGAAAAACTGTTTTTT. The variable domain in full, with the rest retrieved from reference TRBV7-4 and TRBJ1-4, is GAGVSQSPRYKVAKRGRDVALRCDSISGHVTLYWYRQTLGQGSEVLTYSQSDAQRDKSGRPSGRFSAERPERSVSTLKIQRTEQGDSAVYLCASSFRERTPLGEKLFFGSGTQLSVL.

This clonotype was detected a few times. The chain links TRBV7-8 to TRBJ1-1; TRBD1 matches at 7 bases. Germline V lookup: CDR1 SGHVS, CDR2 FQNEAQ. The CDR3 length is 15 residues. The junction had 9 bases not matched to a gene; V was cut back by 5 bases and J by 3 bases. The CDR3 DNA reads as TGTGCCAGCAGCAATCGACAGGGAGGGTACACTGAAGCTTTCTTT. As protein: CASSNRQGGYTEAFF.

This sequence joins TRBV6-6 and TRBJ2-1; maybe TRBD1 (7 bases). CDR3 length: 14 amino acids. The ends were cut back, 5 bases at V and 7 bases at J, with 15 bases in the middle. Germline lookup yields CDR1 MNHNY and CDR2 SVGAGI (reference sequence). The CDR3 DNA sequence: TGTGCCAGCAGTCACGGGAGACAGGGAAATGAGCAGTTCTTC. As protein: CASSHGRQGNEQFF.

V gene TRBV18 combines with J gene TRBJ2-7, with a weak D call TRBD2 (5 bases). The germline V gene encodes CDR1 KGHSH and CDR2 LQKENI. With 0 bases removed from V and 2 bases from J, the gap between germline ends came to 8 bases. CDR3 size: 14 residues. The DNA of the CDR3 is TGTGCCAGCTCACCACCGACTAACCCCTACGAGCAGTACTTC. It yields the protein CASSPPTNPYEQYF.

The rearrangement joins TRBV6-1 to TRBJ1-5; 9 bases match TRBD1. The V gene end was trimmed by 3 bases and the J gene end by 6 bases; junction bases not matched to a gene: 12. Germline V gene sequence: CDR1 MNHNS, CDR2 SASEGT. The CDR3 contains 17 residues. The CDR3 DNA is TGTGCCAGCAGTGATCACGTGGGACAGGGCATTAGTCAGCCCCAGCATTTT. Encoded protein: CASSDHVGQGISQPQHF.

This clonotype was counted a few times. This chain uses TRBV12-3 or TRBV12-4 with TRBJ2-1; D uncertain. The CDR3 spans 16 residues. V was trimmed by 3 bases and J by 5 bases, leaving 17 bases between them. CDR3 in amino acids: CASSFSQTSTHNEQFF. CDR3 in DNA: TGTGCCAGCAGTTTTTCCCAGACGTCCACACACAATGAGCAGTTCTTC.

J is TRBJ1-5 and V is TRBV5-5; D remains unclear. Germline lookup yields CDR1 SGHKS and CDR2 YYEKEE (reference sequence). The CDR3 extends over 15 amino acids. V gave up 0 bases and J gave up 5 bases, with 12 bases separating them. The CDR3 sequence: CASSLEGRNYQPQHF. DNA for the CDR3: TGTGCCAGCAGCTTGGAGGGCAGGAACTATCAGCCCCAGCATTTT. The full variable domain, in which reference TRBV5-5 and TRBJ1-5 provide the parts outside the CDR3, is DAGVTQSPTHLIKTRGQQVTLRCSPISGHKSVSWYQQVLGQGPQFIFQYYEKEERGRGNFPDRFSARQFPNYSSELNVNALLLGDSALYLCASSLEGRNYQPQHFGDGTRLSIL.

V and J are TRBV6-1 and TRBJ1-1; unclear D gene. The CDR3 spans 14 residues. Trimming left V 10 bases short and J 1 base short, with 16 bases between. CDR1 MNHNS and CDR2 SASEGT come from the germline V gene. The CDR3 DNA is TGTGCCAACAAATCCCAATCGGGGAACACTGAAGCTTTCTTT. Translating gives CANKSQSGNTEAFF.

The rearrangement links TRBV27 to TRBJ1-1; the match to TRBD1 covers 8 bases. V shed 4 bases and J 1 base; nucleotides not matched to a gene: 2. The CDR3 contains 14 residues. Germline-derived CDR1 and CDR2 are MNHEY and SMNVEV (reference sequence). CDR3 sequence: CASSSDRANTEAFF. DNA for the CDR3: TGTGCCAGCAGTTCGGACAGGGCGAACACTGAAGCTTTCTTT.

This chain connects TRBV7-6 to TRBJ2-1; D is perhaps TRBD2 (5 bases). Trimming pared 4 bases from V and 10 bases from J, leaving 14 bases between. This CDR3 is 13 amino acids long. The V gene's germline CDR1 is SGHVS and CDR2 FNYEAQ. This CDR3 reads CASSSTGRREQFF. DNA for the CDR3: TGTGCCAGCAGCTCCACTGGACGGAGGGAGCAGTTCTTC.

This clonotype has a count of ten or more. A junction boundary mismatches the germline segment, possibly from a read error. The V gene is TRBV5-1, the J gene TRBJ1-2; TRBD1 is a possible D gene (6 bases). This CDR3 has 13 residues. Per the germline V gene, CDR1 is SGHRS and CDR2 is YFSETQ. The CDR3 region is CASSSQGNYGYTF. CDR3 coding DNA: TGTGCCAGCAGCTCCCAGGGGAACTATGGCTACACCTTC.

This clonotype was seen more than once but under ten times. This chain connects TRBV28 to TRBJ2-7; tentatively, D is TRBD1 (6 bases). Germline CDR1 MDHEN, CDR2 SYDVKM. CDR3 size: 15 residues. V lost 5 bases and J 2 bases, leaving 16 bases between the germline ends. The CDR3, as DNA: TGTGCCAGCAGTGCCCCCGGGACAACACCCTACGAGCAGTACTTC. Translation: CASSAPGTTPYEQYF.

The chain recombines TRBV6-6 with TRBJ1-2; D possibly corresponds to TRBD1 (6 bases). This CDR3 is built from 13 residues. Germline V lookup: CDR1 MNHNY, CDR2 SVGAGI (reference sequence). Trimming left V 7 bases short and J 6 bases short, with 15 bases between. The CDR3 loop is CASIGGPSDGYTF. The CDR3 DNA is TGTGCCAGCATAGGGGGGCCAAGCGATGGCTACACCTTC.

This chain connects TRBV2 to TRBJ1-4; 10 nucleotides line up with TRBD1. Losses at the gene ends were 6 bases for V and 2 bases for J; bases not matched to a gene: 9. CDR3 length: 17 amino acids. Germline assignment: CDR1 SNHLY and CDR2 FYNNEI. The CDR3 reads CASRDRGVLTTNEKLFF. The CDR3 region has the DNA TGTGCCAGCAGGGACAGGGGGGTCCTGACCACTAATGAAAAACTGTTTTTT.

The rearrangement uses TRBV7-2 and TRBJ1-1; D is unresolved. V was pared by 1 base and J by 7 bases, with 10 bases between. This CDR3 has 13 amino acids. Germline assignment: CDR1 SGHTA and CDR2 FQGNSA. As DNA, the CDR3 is TGTGCCAGCAGCTTAGTGGCAACGAATGAAGCTTTCTTT. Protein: CASSLVATNEAFF.

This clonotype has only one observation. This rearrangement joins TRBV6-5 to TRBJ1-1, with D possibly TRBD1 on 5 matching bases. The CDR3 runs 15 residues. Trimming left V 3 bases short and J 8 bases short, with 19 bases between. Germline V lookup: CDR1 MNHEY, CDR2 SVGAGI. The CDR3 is CASSYFGTGGSEAFF. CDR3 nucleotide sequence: TGTGCCAGCAGTTATTTTGGGACGGGGGGGTCCGAAGCTTTCTTT.

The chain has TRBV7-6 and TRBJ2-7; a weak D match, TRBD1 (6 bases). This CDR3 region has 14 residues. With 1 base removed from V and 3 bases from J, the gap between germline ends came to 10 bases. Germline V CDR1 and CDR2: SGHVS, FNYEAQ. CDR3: CASSLGTENYEQYF. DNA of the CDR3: TGTGCCAGCAGCTTAGGGACAGAAAACTACGAGCAGTACTTC.

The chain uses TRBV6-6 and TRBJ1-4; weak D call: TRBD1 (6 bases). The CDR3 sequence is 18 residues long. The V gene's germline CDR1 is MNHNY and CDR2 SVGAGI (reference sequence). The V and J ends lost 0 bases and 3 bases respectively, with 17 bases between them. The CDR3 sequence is CASSYSIPPGGSNEKLFF. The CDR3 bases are TGTGCCAGCAGTTACTCGATACCCCCGGGGGGCTCTAATGAAAAACTGTTTTTT.

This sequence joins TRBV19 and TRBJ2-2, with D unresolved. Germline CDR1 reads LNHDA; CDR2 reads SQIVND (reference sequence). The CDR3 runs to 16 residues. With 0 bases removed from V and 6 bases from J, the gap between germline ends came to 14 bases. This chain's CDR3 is CASSIETVPVAGELFF. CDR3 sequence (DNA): TGTGCCAGTAGTATAGAGACGGTCCCGGTGGCCGGGGAGCTGTTTTTT.

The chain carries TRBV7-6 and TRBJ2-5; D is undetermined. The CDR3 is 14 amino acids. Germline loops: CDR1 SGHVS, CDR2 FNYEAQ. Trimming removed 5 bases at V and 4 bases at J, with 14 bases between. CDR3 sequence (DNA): TGTGCCAGCAGCGCGTACCCCTTTAGAGAGACCCAGTACTTC. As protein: CASSAYPFRETQYF.

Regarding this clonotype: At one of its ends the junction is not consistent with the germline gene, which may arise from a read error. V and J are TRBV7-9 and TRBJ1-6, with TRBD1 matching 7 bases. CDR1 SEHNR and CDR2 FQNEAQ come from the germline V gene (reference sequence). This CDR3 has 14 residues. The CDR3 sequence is CASNLQGTNSPLHF. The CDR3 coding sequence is TGTGCCAGCAACTTACAGGGGACTAATTCACCCCTCCACTTT.

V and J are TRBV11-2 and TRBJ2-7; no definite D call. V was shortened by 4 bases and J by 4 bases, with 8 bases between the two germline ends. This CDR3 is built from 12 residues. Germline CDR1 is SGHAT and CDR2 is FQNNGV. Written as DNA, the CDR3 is TGTGCCAGCAGCTCCTTCAAGTACGAGCAGTACTTC. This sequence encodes CASSSFKYEQYF.

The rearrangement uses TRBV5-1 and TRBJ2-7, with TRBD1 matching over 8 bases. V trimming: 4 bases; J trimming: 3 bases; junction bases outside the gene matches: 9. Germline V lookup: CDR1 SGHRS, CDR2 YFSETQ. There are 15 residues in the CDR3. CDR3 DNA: TGCGCCAGCAGCCCCGTCGGACAGGGTAACTACGAGCAGTACTTC. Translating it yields CASSPVGQGNYEQYF.

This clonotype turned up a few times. As DNA, the CDR3 is TGTGCCAGCAGCTTAACACTAGAAGGGGCGGGGCAGTTCTTC. Protein product: CASSLTLEGAGQFF. The chain combines TRBV7-8 with TRBJ2-1; D may correspond to TRBD1 or TRBD2 (5 bases each). Deletions cut 2 bases from V and 12 bases from J, with 17 bases between. The V gene's germline CDR1 is SGHVS and CDR2 FQNEAQ. The CDR3 totals 14 residues.

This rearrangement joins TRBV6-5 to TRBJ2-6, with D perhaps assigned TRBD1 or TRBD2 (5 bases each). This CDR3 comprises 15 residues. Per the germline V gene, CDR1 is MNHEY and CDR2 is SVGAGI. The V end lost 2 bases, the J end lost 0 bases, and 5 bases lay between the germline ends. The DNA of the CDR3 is TGTGCCAGCAGTTACGGGGGCTCTGGGGCCAACGTCCTGACTTTC. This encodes CASSYGGSGANVLTF.

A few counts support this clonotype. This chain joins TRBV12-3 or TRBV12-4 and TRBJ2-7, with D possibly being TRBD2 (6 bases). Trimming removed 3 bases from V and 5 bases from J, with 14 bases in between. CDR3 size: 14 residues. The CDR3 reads CASSFGSAYNEQYF. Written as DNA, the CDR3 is TGTGCCAGCAGTTTCGGGAGCGCCTACAACGAGCAGTACTTC.

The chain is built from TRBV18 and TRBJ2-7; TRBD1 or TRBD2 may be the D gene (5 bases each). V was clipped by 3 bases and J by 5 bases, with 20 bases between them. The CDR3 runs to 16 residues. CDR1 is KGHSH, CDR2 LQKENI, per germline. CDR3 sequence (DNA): TGTGCCAGCTCACCCGCCTTGGGGACCGCGCGGAACGAGCAGTACTTC. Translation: CASSPALGTARNEQYF.

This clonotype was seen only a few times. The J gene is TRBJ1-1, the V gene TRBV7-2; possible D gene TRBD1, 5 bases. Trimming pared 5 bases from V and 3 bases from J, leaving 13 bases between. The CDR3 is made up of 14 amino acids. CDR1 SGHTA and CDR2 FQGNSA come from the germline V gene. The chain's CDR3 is CASSPTGQHTEAFF. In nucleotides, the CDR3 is TGTGCCAGCAGCCCTACGGGGCAGCACACTGAAGCTTTCTTT.